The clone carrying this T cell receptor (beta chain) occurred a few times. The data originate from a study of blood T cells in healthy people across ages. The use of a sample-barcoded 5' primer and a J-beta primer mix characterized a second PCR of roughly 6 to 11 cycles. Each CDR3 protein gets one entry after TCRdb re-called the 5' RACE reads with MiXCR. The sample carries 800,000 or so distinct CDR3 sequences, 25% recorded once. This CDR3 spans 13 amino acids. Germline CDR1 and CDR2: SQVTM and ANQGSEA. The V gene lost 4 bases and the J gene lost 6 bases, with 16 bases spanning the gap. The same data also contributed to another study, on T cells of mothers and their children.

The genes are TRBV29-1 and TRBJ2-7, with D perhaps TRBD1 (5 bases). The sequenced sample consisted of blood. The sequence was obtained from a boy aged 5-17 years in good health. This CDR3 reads CSVGAGQGVEQYF. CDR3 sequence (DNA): TGCAGCGTTGGGGCAGGCCAGGGCGTCGAGCAGTACTTC.